A selection of T cell receptor beta chains follows, all from one sample in a study of blood T cell repertoires in COVID-19. Libraries were prepared by immunoSEQ multiplex PCR; TCRdb keeps only in-frame clonotypes and omits some of them. The sample contains about 95,000 clones, 84% of which appear only once. The sample consisted of peripheral blood. The receptors stem from a human donor in a cohort sampled during active COVID-19. The CDR3 runs from the conserved cysteine through the conserved F or W. D genes are given only for firm matches. Expanded clones get a size class; other rows say once, few or many, or leave the size out.

d_gene	len	v_gene	abundance	j_gene	CDR3nt	CDR3aa
NA	16	TRBV19	NA	TRBJ1-2	TGTGCCAGTAGTATCCGGGACATTCAAGCTAACTATGGCTACACCTTC	CASSIRDIQANYGYTF
NA	14	TRBV19	NA	TRBJ2-5	TGTGCCAGTAGTATGCAAGCTATCCAAGAGACCCAGTACTTC	CASSMQAIQETQYF
TRBD2	16	TRBV23-1	NA	TRBJ2-4	TGCGCCAGCAGTCAATCCCCCGGGGGGATTAGAATCATTCAGTACTTC	CASSQSPGGIRIIQYF
TRBD1	15	TRBV2	NA	TRBJ2-7	TGTGCCAGCAGCGCGGACAGGGGGATTGCCTACGAGCAGTACTTC	CASSADRGIAYEQYF
TRBD1	14	TRBV6-5	NA	TRBJ1-3	TGTGCCAGCAGTACGACAGGGTCGGGAAACACCATATATTTT	CASSTTGSGNTIYF
NA	15	TRBV5-1	NA	TRBJ2-7	TGCGCCAGCAGCTTGGGGACAGGGAGGGACGGCGAGCAGTACTTC	CASSLGTGRDGEQYF
TRBD2	17	TRBV11-2	NA	TRBJ2-1	TGTGCCAGCAGCTTTCTCCTAGCGGGACAGTCTGGTAATGAGCAGTTCTTC	CASSFLLAGQSGNEQFF
NA	16	TRBV10-2	NA	TRBJ2-2	TGCGCCAGCAGTCTACAGGGACCTGCGAACACCGGGGAGCTGTTTTTT	CASSLQGPANTGELFF
NA	17	TRBV18	once	TRBJ1-5	TGTGCCAGCTCACCAGGGCTTGGGGCCTATAGCAATCAGCCCCAGCATTTT	CASSPGLGAYSNQPQHF
TRBD1	15	TRBV3-1/TRBV3-2	NA	TRBJ2-7	TGTGCCAGCAGCCAAACGGGACAGACCTATCGTGAGCAGTACTTC	CASSQTGQTYREQYF
NA	16	TRBV3-1/TRBV3-2	NA	TRBJ1-3	TGTGCCAGCAGCTTCCGAAGGGGTATGACTGGAAACACCATATATTTT	CASSFRRGMTGNTIYF
TRBD1	13	TRBV6-1	NA	TRBJ1-2	TGTGCCAGCGGTACAGGGGCCCCTCATGGCTACACCTTC	CASGTGAPHGYTF
NA	11	TRBV2	NA	TRBJ2-5	TGTGCCAGCAGTGAACCGCGCGGGTTCTACTTC	CASSEPRGFYF
TRBD1	16	TRBV5-1	once	TRBJ1-2	TGCGCCAGCAACCCATTTGGGGACAGCCCTCAATATGGCTACACCTTC	CASNPFGDSPQYGYTF
TRBD1	15	TRBV3-1/TRBV3-2	NA	TRBJ1-2	TGTGCCAGCAGCCAAGGTGGAGGGGGCGGCTATGGCTACACCTTC	CASSQGGGGGYGYTF
NA	11	TRBV18	few	TRBJ1-6	TGTGCCAGCTCACTCGGGGGGCCCCTCCACTTT	CASSLGGPLHF
TRBD1	11	TRBV29-1	NA	TRBJ2-1	TGCAGCGGAGGGGGCCGGGGAATTTCGTTCTTC	CSGGGRGISFF
TRBD1	15	TRBV10-1	NA	TRBJ2-3	TGCGCCAGCAGTCGGACAGGGTCGGAGCCAGATACGCAGTATTTT	CASSRTGSEPDTQYF
TRBD2	16	TRBV28	NA	TRBJ2-1	TGTGCCAGCACTCCGATAGCGGGGAGCTCCTACAATGAGCAGTTCTTC	CASTPIAGSSYNEQFF
NA	14	TRBV4-2	NA	TRBJ2-7	TGTGCCAGCAGTCTACAGAGCGGCGCCTACGAGCAGTACTTC	CASSLQSGAYEQYF
NA	16	TRBV7-8	NA	TRBJ2-1	TGTGCCAGCAGCTTGGCTGGGGCCACGATAAAAGGTGAGCAGTTCTTC	CASSLAGATIKGEQFF
NA	16	TRBV15	NA	TRBJ2-5	TGTGCCACCAGCAGAGATCTGGGCCTCTCGGAAGAGACCCAGTACTTC	CATSRDLGLSEETQYF
TRBD2	15	TRBV6-1	NA	TRBJ2-7	TGTGCCAGCAGTGAAGTCCCAGCGGGGGTAAACGAGCAGTACTTC	CASSEVPAGVNEQYF
NA	18	TRBV4-3	NA	TRBJ2-3	TGCGCCAGCAGCCAAGACATGTTCACAGGGACCTCCACAGATACGCAGTATTTT	CASSQDMFTGTSTDTQYF
TRBD2	15	TRBV19	NA	TRBJ2-2	TGTGCCAGTCGGCCCACTAGCGGGAAAGCCGGGGAGCTGTTTTTT	CASRPTSGKAGELFF
NA	13	TRBV28	NA	TRBJ1-3	TGTGCCAGCACCGGGGTGTCTGGAAACACCATATATTTT	CASTGVSGNTIYF
NA	13	TRBV29-1	NA	TRBJ2-5	TGCAGCGTTGAGTCCGGGTTCGGGGAGACCCAGTACTTC	CSVESGFGETQYF
TRBD2	18	TRBV28	NA	TRBJ2-3	TGTGCCAGCAGTGGACTCAGGACTAGCGGGCAAAGCACAGATACGCAGTATTTT	CASSGLRTSGQSTDTQYF
NA	12	TRBV11-3	NA	TRBJ2-3	TGTGCCAGCAGCACCCAGACAGATACGCAGTATTTT	CASSTQTDTQYF
TRBD1	16	TRBV5-6	NA	TRBJ1-4	TGTGCCAGCAGCTTGGCCGGGACAGCCACTAATGAAAAACTGTTTTTT	CASSLAGTATNEKLFF
TRBD1	12	TRBV12-3/TRBV12-4	NA	TRBJ2-5	TGTGCCAGCAGGAGACAGGGGGAGACCCAGTACTTC	CASRRQGETQYF
TRBD1	16	TRBV11-2	NA	TRBJ1-4	TGTGCCAGCAGCCCCCAGGGGGCAGCGCCTCAGGAAAAACTGTTTTTT	CASSPQGAAPQEKLFF
TRBD2	18	TRBV12-5	NA	TRBJ2-1	TGTGCTAGTGGTTTGGGGGTACGCGGGAGGGCCGGTAGTAATGAGCAGTTCTTC	CASGLGVRGRAGSNEQFF
TRBD2	14	TRBV18	NA	TRBJ2-2	TGTGCCAGCTCACTAACTAGCGACACCGGGGAGCTGTTTTTT	CASSLTSDTGELFF
NA	15	TRBV14	NA	TRBJ1-1	TGTGCCAGCAGCCAGCAGGCCCTCGGTTGGACTGAAGCTTTCTTT	CASSQQALGWTEAFF
TRBD2	19	TRBV13	NA	TRBJ2-3	TGTGCCAGCAGCTTAGAATCCTCGGCGGGGGGGCTTTTTTCAGATACGCAGTATTTT	CASSLESSAGGLFSDTQYF
NA	13	TRBV9	NA	TRBJ1-1	TGTGCCAGCAGCGTACCCGGACAGTCTGCAGCTTTCTTT	CASSVPGQSAAFF
NA	17	TRBV7-6	NA	TRBJ2-2	TGTGCCAGCAGCCCAATCCAGGGAATCGCGAACACCGGGGAGCTGTTTTTT	CASSPIQGIANTGELFF
TRBD1	19	TRBV7-9	NA	TRBJ1-1	TGTGCCAGCAGCCCCCTTCCGGGACAGGGGGTAGCTGGGGACACTGAAGCTTTCTTT	CASSPLPGQGVAGDTEAFF